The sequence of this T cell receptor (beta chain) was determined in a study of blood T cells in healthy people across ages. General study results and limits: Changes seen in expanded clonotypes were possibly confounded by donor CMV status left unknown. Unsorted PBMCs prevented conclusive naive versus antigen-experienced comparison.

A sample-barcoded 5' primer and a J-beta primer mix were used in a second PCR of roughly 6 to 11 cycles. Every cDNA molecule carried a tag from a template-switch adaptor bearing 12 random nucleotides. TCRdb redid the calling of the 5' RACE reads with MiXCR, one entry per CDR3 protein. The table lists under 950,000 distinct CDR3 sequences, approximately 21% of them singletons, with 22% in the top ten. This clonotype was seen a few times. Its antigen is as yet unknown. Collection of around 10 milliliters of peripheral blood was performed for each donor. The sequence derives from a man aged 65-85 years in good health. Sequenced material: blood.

The CDR3 loop is CASNGDTQYF. CDR3 nucleotides: TGTGCCAGCAACGGAGATACGCAGTATTTT. The rearrangement joins TRBV7-8 to TRBJ2-3; D is uncertain. The V gene's germline CDR1 is SGHVS and CDR2 FQNEAQ. V was clipped by 7 bases and J by 5 bases, with 4 bases between them. CDR3 length: 10 amino acids.